Following are 11 T cell receptor beta chains from one sample sequenced in a study of cytomegalovirus exposure and HLA in healthy donors. A multiplex PCR was run with 60 Vbeta primers and 13 Jbeta primers. TCRdb keeps only in-frame clones here, not all; method: immunoSEQ multiplex PCR. The data show some 170,000 clones, 70% to 80% seen once. The source material was PBMCs. The source of these receptors is a man in his 60s in good health and CMV-seronegative.

V is TRBV11-2 and J is TRBJ2-1; 8 bases fit TRBD2. Germline CDR1 is SGHAT and CDR2 is FQNNGV. Trimming at V came to 2 bases and at J to 4 bases, leaving 10 bases not matched to a gene. The CDR3 totals 17 residues. The CDR3 bases are TGTGCCAGCAGCTTAAGGGAAGCGGGAGCGGGGTACAATGAGCAGTTCTTC. Translation: CASSLREAGAGYNEQFF.

The CDR3 sequence is CASGGETDTMNTEAFF. CDR3 DNA: TGTGCCAGCGGGGGGGAGACAGACACTATGAACACTGAAGCTTTCTTT. The chain has TRBV6-4 and TRBJ1-1; a weak D match, TRBD1 (5 bases). The V end lost 8 bases, the J end lost 0 bases, and 19 bases lay between the germline ends. This CDR3 is built from 16 residues. The germline V gene encodes CDR1 MRHNA and CDR2 SNTAGT.

This clone appeared a single time. V is TRBV7-2 and J is TRBJ2-7, with 11 bases aligning to TRBD1. This CDR3 is built from 15 residues. CDR1 and CDR2 from the germline V gene are SGHTA and FQGNSA. The ends lost 5 bases at V and 4 bases at J; junction bases unmatched: 7. CDR3 residues: CASSPTGQGGYEQYF. Here the CDR3 DNA reads TGTGCCAGCAGCCCCACGGGACAGGGGGGGTACGAGCAGTACTTC.

This CDR3 is CASSLGGLASAGELFF. CDR3 coding DNA: TGCGCCAGCAGCCTAGGGGGACTAGCGTCGGCCGGGGAGCTGTTTTTT. The chain combines TRBV5-1 with TRBJ2-2; the match to TRBD2 covers 10 bases. V gave up 4 bases and J gave up 6 bases; unmatched junction bases: 9. Looked up from germline, CDR1 is SGHRS and CDR2 is YFSETQ. The CDR3 spans 16 residues. Complete variable domain (other parts from reference TRBV5-1 and TRBJ2-2): KAGVTQTPRYLIKTRGQQVTLSCSPISGHRSVSWYQQTPGQGLQFLFEYFSETQRNKGNFPGRFSGRQFSNSRSEMNVSTLELGDSALYLCASSLGGLASAGELFFGEGSRLTVL.

The V gene is TRBV2, the J gene TRBJ2-3; TRBD2 might be the D (7 bases). This CDR3 contains 13 residues. The germline V gene encodes CDR1 SNHLY and CDR2 FYNNEI. V was trimmed by 4 bases and J by 10 bases, leaving 15 bases between them. The CDR3 DNA reads as TGTGCCAGCAGTGTCGCGGGGGCCAAGGCGCAGTATTTT. Protein: CASSVAGAKAQYF.

The chain employs TRBV5-4 and TRBJ1-3; the D is unclear. Germline CDR1 SGHNT, CDR2 YYREEE (reference sequence). The V end was cut by 2 bases, the J end by 0 bases, with 6 bases between. The CDR3 spans 14 residues. The CDR3 DNA reads as TGTGCCAGCAGCTTAGGACTCTCTGGAAACACCATATATTTT. Its translation: CASSLGLSGNTIYF.

The rearrangement joins TRBV7-2 to TRBJ1-3; D uncertain. Trimming left V 0 bases short and J 4 bases short, with 7 bases between. This CDR3 has 14 amino acids. The V gene's germline CDR1 is SGHTA and CDR2 FQGNSA. Here the CDR3 reads CASSLAPGGNTIYF. CDR3 nucleotides: TGTGCCAGCAGCTTAGCGCCGGGAGGAAACACCATATATTTT.

The genes are TRBV7-8 and TRBJ2-7; possible D gene TRBD1, 5 bases. V was cut by 1 base and J by 3 bases, with 13 bases left in between. The CDR3 runs to 15 residues. The V gene's germline CDR1 is SGHVS and CDR2 FQNEAQ. CDR3 residues: CASSLVPGKGYEQYF. CDR3 sequence (DNA): TGTGCCAGCAGCTTAGTCCCAGGGAAGGGCTACGAGCAGTACTTC.

Worth noting for this clone: A read error may account for a junction end that differs from germline. The chain uses TRBV11-2 and TRBJ2-5; the match to TRBD1 covers 9 bases. This CDR3 is built from 15 residues. Germline CDR1 reads SGHAT; CDR2 reads FQNNGV. CDR3 protein: CASSLEGQGWKTQYF. The CDR3 nucleotides are TGTGCCAGCAGCCTAGAAGGACAGGGGTGGAAGACCCAGTACTTC.

The DNA for the CDR3 is TGTGCCAGCAGTTATAGGGCAGGGGCTCGCGATACGCAGTATTTT. This translates into CASSYRAGARDTQYF. V is TRBV6-5 and J is TRBJ2-3; TRBD1 is a possible D gene (6 bases). CDR3 length: 15 residues. The V gene lost 3 bases and the J gene lost 6 bases, with 16 bases spanning the gap. Germline assignment: CDR1 MNHEY and CDR2 SVGAGI.

The chain has TRBV11-2 and TRBJ2-7, with D possibly matching TRBD2 (6 bases). Trimming pared 4 bases from V and 3 bases from J, leaving 13 bases between. The germline V gene has CDR1 SGHAT and CDR2 FQNNGV. This CDR3 is built from 14 residues. The CDR3 nucleotides are TGTGCCAGCAGCTATATGTGGGGGGACTACGAGCAGTACTTC. As protein: CASSYMWGDYEQYF. The full variable domain, rest sourced from reference TRBV11-2 and TRBJ2-7, is EAGVAQSPRYKIIEKRQSVAFWCNPISGHATLYWYQQILGQGPKLLIQFQNNGVVDDSQLPKDRFSAERLKGVDSTLKIQPAKLEDSAVYLCASSYMWGDYEQYFGPGTRLTVT.